Each of the 18 T cell receptor beta chains below was sequenced from the same sample in a study of spatial heterogeneity in lung cancer. Time point specified: sample taken at primary tumor resection. Extraction of whole RNA from tumor, nontumor lung or frozen PBMC preceded unsorted sequencing. TCRdb redid the calling of the 5' RACE reads with MiXCR, one entry per CDR3 protein. The data contain 20,000 to 30,000 distinct CDR3 sequences, 9.5% to 15% of them singletons. The source material was PBMCs, sampled at surgery. The receptors were gathered from a female donor with early-stage non-small cell lung cancer.

This clonotype was observed a few times. The CDR3 DNA sequence: TGTGCCAGCAGCCAATATCTTCCTAGCGGGGGGTCGGAGACCCAGTACTTC. This translates into CASSQYLPSGGSETQYF. The genes are TRBV4-2 and TRBJ2-5, with 11 bases aligning to TRBD2. The CDR3 length is 17 residues. V lost 2 bases, J lost 5 bases, and 10 bases stayed unmatched. The germline V gene encodes CDR1 LGHNA and CDR2 YNFKEQ.

This clonotype came up many times. This rearrangement joins TRBV20-1 to TRBJ2-7; the D is unclear. This CDR3 has 13 residues. Germline CDR1 is DFQATT and CDR2 is SNEGSKA (reference sequence). V lost 5 bases and J 2 bases, leaving 13 bases between the germline ends. For the CDR3, the DNA is TGCAGTGCTCCAGGTTACAAGACCTACGAGCAGTACTTC. Translation: CSAPGYKTYEQYF.

At least ten counts were recorded for this clonotype. This chain uses TRBV6-6 with TRBJ1-5; 7 bases fit TRBD1. This CDR3 is built from 15 residues. The V segment lost 5 bases and the J segment 2 bases; nucleotides outside the gene matches: 6. Germline V lookup: CDR1 MNHNY, CDR2 SVGAGI (reference sequence). Here the CDR3 DNA reads TGTGCCAGCAGTACAGACAGGGTTGGCAATCAGCCCCAGCATTTT. Its translation: CASSTDRVGNQPQHF.

In its sample, this clonotype was seen many times. The chain recombines TRBV3-1 with TRBJ1-1; unclear D gene. V was shortened by 4 bases and J by 1 base, with 7 bases between the two germline ends. Germline V gene lookup returns CDR1 LGHDT and CDR2 YNNKEL (reference sequence). This CDR3 region has 13 residues. The chain's CDR3 is CASSLTPNTEAFF. In nucleotides, the CDR3 is TGTGCCAGCAGCCTGACACCGAACACTGAAGCTTTCTTT.

This clonotype was seen repeatedly, ten times or more. V and J are TRBV2 and TRBJ2-7; TRBD2 agrees at 11 bases. Germline V CDR1 and CDR2: SNHLY, FYNNEI. The CDR3 length is 14 residues. J gave up 2 bases and V 11 bases, and 8 bases lay outside the gene matches. DNA for the CDR3: TGTGCCGGAACACTAGCGGGAGTAACCTACGAGCAGTACTTC. Protein sequence: CAGTLAGVTYEQYF.

This clonotype showed up many times. The gene calls are TRBV6-5 and TRBJ2-3; weak D call: TRBD2 (6 bases). The V gene's germline CDR1 is MNHEY and CDR2 SVGAGI. This CDR3 has 14 amino acids. V was pared by 6 bases and J by 0 bases, with 10 bases between. The CDR3 nucleotides read TGTGCCAGCAGCTATAGCGGCAGCACAGATACGCAGTATTTT. As protein: CASSYSGSTDTQYF.

CDR3 bases: TGTGCCAGCAGCGTGAACACTGAAGCTTTCTTT. This sequence encodes CASSVNTEAFF. This chain uses TRBV7-2 with TRBJ1-1; unclear D gene. Trimming cost V 5 bases and J 0 bases, with 1 base left between them. CDR1 SGHTA and CDR2 FQGNSA come from the germline V gene. This CDR3 is built from 11 residues.

This clonotype was detected many times. The genes are TRBV20-1 and TRBJ2-7; D may be TRBD1 (5 bases). Germline V gives CDR1 DFQATT, CDR2 SNEGSKA (reference sequence). The CDR3 is 13 residues long. Trimming took off 6 bases at V and 5 bases at J, with 17 bases between the two ends. The CDR3 region has the DNA TGCAGTGCAAAGCGCAGGGATGAAAACGAGCAGTACTTC. As protein: CSAKRRDENEQYF.

This clonotype was seen repeatedly, ten times or more. This sequence joins TRBV7-8 and TRBJ1-5; D is unresolved. CDR3 length equals 16 residues. V gave up 5 bases and J gave up 1 base, with 15 bases separating them. Germline-derived CDR1 and CDR2 are SGHVS and FQNEAQ. CDR3 bases: TGTGCCAGCAGCCAAGGTCCGGGTGAGAGCAATCAGCCCCAGCATTTT. Translating gives CASSQGPGESNQPQHF.

This clonotype was recorded at least ten times. The CDR3 DNA reads as TGCAGTGTCGCCGGGACAGGGGGTAATTCACCCCTCCACTTT. Translating gives CSVAGTGGNSPLHF. This chain links TRBV20-1 with TRBJ1-6; 11 bases map to TRBD1. Germline V gene sequence: CDR1 DFQATT, CDR2 SNEGSKA (reference sequence). V gave up 7 bases and J gave up 6 bases; unmatched junction bases: 5. The CDR3 has 14 residues.

In its sample, this clonotype was seen many times. This rearrangement joins TRBV10-3 to TRBJ1-1; no definite D call. V gave up 2 bases and J gave up 4 bases, with 8 bases separating them. Germline loops: CDR1 ENHRY, CDR2 SYGVKD. This CDR3 contains 13 residues. The CDR3 DNA is TGTGCCATCAGTGAGGGGTTAGGCACTGAAGCTTTCTTT. Its translation: CAISEGLGTEAFF.

This clonotype was seen at least ten times. J is TRBJ1-5 and V is TRBV19, with a weak D call TRBD1 (5 bases). CDR1 is LNHDA, CDR2 SQIVND, per germline (reference sequence). The CDR3 totals 15 residues. The V and J ends lost 5 bases and 5 bases respectively, with 16 bases between them. This chain's CDR3 is CASSPLDSDYQPQHF. The CDR3 nucleotides are TGTGCCAGTAGTCCACTCGACAGCGATTATCAGCCCCAGCATTTT.

At least ten counts were recorded for this clonotype. The gene calls are TRBV6-6 and TRBJ1-1; D gene uncertain. Trimming shortened V by 7 bases and J by 7 bases, and 7 bases separated the two germline ends. The length of the CDR3 is 10 residues. CDR1 and CDR2 (germline): MNHNY, SVGAGI (reference sequence). CDR3 amino acids: CASKQVEAFF. CDR3 bases: TGTGCCAGCAAGCAAGTTGAAGCTTTCTTT.

Only a few counts were recorded for this clonotype. The chain links TRBV5-4 to TRBJ2-1; 7 nucleotides match TRBD2. CDR1 and CDR2 (germline): SGHNT, YYREEE (reference sequence). The CDR3 loop spans 17 amino acids. Trimming cost V 1 base and J 4 bases; bases outside gene matches: 11. The CDR3 sequence: CASSLRASGRVYNEQFF. The CDR3 DNA reads as TGTGCCAGCAGCTTGAGGGCTAGCGGAAGAGTTTACAATGAGCAGTTCTTC.

Ten or more counts support this clonotype. The chain couples TRBV20-1 to TRBJ1-1; the D is unclear. The CDR3 is made up of 13 amino acids. From germline, CDR1 is DFQATT and CDR2 SNEGSKA (reference sequence). The DNA of the CDR3 is TGCAGAGGCAAAGGACCGATGAACACTGAAGCTTTCTTT. Encoded protein: CRGKGPMNTEAFF.

This clonotype was seen many times. This chain uses TRBV4-3 with TRBJ2-1; TRBD1 matches 8 bases. The CDR3 runs 13 residues. The V segment lost 6 bases and the J segment 6 bases; nucleotides outside the gene matches: 4. In germline, CDR1 is LGHNA, CDR2 YSLEER. The CDR3 spells CASRRTGINEQFF. CDR3 coding DNA: TGCGCCAGCAGGCGGACAGGGATCAATGAGCAGTTCTTC.

The chain joins TRBV19 to TRBJ1-5; unclear D gene. This CDR3 is built from 12 residues. With 1 base removed from V and 7 bases from J, the gap between germline ends came to 5 bases. The germline V gene encodes CDR1 LNHDA and CDR2 SQIVND (reference sequence). As DNA, the CDR3 is TGTGCCAGTAGTATAGGAGGGCAGCCCCAGCATTTT. It is translated as CASSIGGQPQHF.

This clonotype was seen repeatedly, ten times or more. The chain carries TRBV6-2 or TRBV6-3 and TRBJ2-7; the D gene is possibly TRBD1 (5 bases). There are 16 residues in the CDR3. Trimming stripped 0 bases from V and 2 bases from J, with 14 bases between. Per the germline V gene, CDR1 is MNHEY and CDR2 is SVGEGT. CDR3 in DNA: TGTGCCAGCAGTTACTCGATCACCGACAGCCCCTACGAGCAGTACGTC. Amino acids: CASSYSITDSPYEQYV.